The present entry profiles one T cell receptor (beta chain) with its context. It has no known antigen specificity. No base-level quality is on record; no much larger clone is a single base apart. The sequencing machine was an Illumina HiSeq 2500. Quantitative 5'-RACE with molecular barcodes was used to prepare TCR beta libraries. The source study handled its data this way. Disease-linked TCR variants were identified with a new computational method built on a probabilistic model of VDJ rearrangement. Using fastp trimming at Q25 and MiXCR clonotype assembly, TCRdb reanalyzed the public sequencing data and kept in-frame beta chains. When rows share a CDR3 protein, they turn into one entry using the most common DNA and genes. The V and J calls come from TCRdb's annotation, not from the publication. The sample contains 300,000 to 350,000 distinct CDR3 sequences, less than 25% of them found a single time. The ten largest clonotypes hold 3.5% of the sample.

CDR1 and CDR2 were assigned from the germline V gene as SGHRS and YFSETQ. The CDR3 holds 15 amino acids from the cysteine to the phenylalanine. The entry retains the CDR3 DNA only, 45 bases that are in frame from base 1. At the junction V is shortened by 4 bases and J by 3 bases; bases outside the gene matches: 8. The sample originates from a study of CD8 T cells in ankylosing spondylitis (dated by TCRdb to the late 2010s). General notes on the study: The study profiled T cell receptor beta repertoires in healthy donors and ankylosing spondylitis patients to find disease-linked TCR variants. The full study cohort was made up of 25 ankylosing spondylitis patients and 108 healthy donors. Samples of peripheral blood were taken, and for ankylosing spondylitis patients, synovial fluid was collected as well. Overall study results and their limits: Blood from ankylosing spondylitis patients appeared to be characterized by a TCR beta motif made up of several highly homologous amino acid variants. Some of the motif variants had been reported before in the synovial fluid and blood of reactive arthritis patients, a finding that suggests common disease-initiation mechanisms. The disease-linked clones showed a CD8+ phenotype and occurred at relatively low frequencies in peripheral blood. Significant enrichment of the disease-linked clones was reported in matched synovial fluid samples from ankylosing spondylitis patients.

The rearrangement combines TRBV5-1 with TRBJ2-7; the central 9 bases match TRBD1. Sequenced input: blood, either unsorted or a sorted T cell fraction (not recorded which). This TCR was sampled from a female donor with ankylosing spondylitis or in good health (not recorded which). CDR3 protein: CASSTGDRALYEQYF. The base sequence is TGCGCCAGCAGCACTGGGGACAGGGCACTCTACGAGCAGTACTTC.